Listed below are T cell receptor beta chains from one sample, sequenced in a study of persistence of HIV-infected CD4 T cells. The antigens of these receptors remain unknown. The assay was immunoSEQ multiplex PCR, and TCRdb's table has in-frame clones only and misses some. The sample includes some 13,000 clones, 66% of them seen just once. The starting material was CD4+ T cells sorted from PBMCs after 18-hour stimulation, obtained from a patient who received antiretroviral therapy. These receptors were collected from an adult man with HIV who was CMV-seropositive. Both conserved end residues are part of each CDR3. The D gene is left open where the match is weak. A row's size may be missing; if present it is once, few, many or a size class.

d_call,clone_size,v_call,cdr3_length,j_call,cdr3_aa,cdr3_nt
TRBD2,.,TRBV28,14,TRBJ2-7,CASRSSGGGNEQYF,TGTGCCAGCAGATCTAGCGGGGGGGGTAACGAGCAGTACTTC
.,.,TRBV2,16,TRBJ1-1,CASSVRQHEFNTEAFF,TGTGCCAGCAGTGTGCGGCAGCACGAATTCAACACTGAAGCTTTCTTT
.,.,TRBV13,13,TRBJ2-5,CASSFTPQETQYF,TGTGCCAGCAGCTTTACCCCCCAAGAGACCCAGTACTTC
TRBD1,.,TRBV19,15,TRBJ2-1,CASSILDRGRNEQFF,TGTGCCAGTAGTATCCTGGACAGGGGGCGGAATGAGCAGTTCTTC
.,.,TRBV5-4,14,TRBJ2-7,CASSREKTFYEQYF,TGTGCCAGCAGTAGGGAGAAGACTTTCTACGAGCAGTACTTC
TRBD1,.,TRBV6-5,12,TRBJ1-3,CASTSGGNTIYF,TGTGCCAGCACCTCAGGGGGCAACACCATATATTTT
.,.,TRBV27,14,TRBJ1-1,CASRSDRSNTEAFF,TGTGCCAGCAGATCTGACAGGTCGAACACTGAAGCTTTCTTT
TRBD2,.,TRBV5-1,15,TRBJ2-1,CASSARTSGSNEQFF,TGCGCCAGCAGCGCCCGGACTAGCGGGAGTAATGAGCAGTTCTTC
TRBD2,once,TRBV4-3,15,TRBJ2-1,CASSQATSGRNEQFF,TGCGCCAGCAGCCAAGCGACTAGCGGGAGAAATGAGCAGTTCTTC
TRBD1,.,TRBV6-6,15,TRBJ1-5,CASSSTGKRNQPQHF,TGTGCCAGCAGTTCGACAGGGAAGCGCAATCAGCCCCAGCATTTT
.,.,TRBV10-3,14,TRBJ1-1,CAISAGGANTEAFF,TGTGCCATCAGTGCTGGGGGAGCGAACACTGAAGCTTTCTTT
.,.,TRBV4-1,19,TRBJ2-2,CASSQPLGRRSGYTGELFF,TGCGCCAGCAGCCAACCCCTGGGACGCCGGTCGGGATACACCGGGGAGCTGTTTTTT
TRBD2,few,TRBV9,15,TRBJ2-5,CASSLGLAGEETQYF,TGTGCCAGCAGCTTGGGACTAGCGGGAGAAGAGACCCAGTACTTC
.,.,TRBV25-1,16,TRBJ1-2,CASSESLIGLGGGYTF,TGTGCCAGCAGTGAATCCCTTATCGGACTAGGAGGTGGCTACACCTTC
TRBD1,.,TRBV9,16,TRBJ2-1,CASSRYPGQGAVEQFF,TGTGCCAGCAGCCGTTATCCGGGACAGGGGGCCGTTGAGCAGTTCTTC
.,.,TRBV7-2,15,TRBJ2-3,CASSLYGTGTDTQYF,TGTGCCAGCAGCTTATACGGAACAGGCACAGATACGCAGTATTTT
TRBD2,few,TRBV4-1,15,TRBJ2-2,CASAGTSASTGELFF,TGCGCCAGTGCTGGGACTAGCGCAAGCACCGGGGAGCTGTTTTTT
TRBD2,medium-sized,TRBV19,16,TRBJ2-7,CASSPTSGPTSYEQYF,TGTGCCAGTAGTCCCACTAGCGGGCCAACCTCCTACGAGCAGTACTTC
TRBD2,few,TRBV4-1,14,TRBJ2-4,CASSQDRTSGIQYF,TGCGCCAGCAGCCAGGACAGGACTAGCGGCATTCAGTACTTC
.,.,TRBV29-1,12,TRBJ1-2,CSVSRDAPGYTF,TGCAGCGTCAGCAGGGACGCCCCTGGCTACACCTTC
TRBD1,.,TRBV2,15,TRBJ1-6,CASSVGQGVQSPLHF,TGTGCCAGCAGTGTGGGACAGGGTGTTCAATCACCCCTCCACTTT
.,few,TRBV18,16,TRBJ1-2,CASSPSAGSANYGYTF,TGTGCCAGCTCGCCATCAGCCGGCTCCGCTAACTATGGCTACACCTTC